This T cell receptor (beta chain) originates from a study of CD8+CD57+ T cells in acquired aplastic anemia. About the study: Sorted CD4+ and CD8+ cells yielded DNA averaging around 3.2 ug.

Profiles of TCR beta VDJ and CDR3 were generated from a genomic DNA template. Each CDR3 protein is one row after TCRdb ran MiXCR on the reads. The sample has about 130,000 distinct CDR3 sequences, around 50% seen once. The CDR3 runs to 17 residues. With 3 bases clipped from V and 5 bases from J, the junction kept 11 bases outside the gene matches. Germline lookup yields CDR1 SGHTA and CDR2 FQGNSA. This clonotype was picked up many times. No antigen is known for it. General study findings and limits: It was found that approximately 29 CD8+ CDR3 sequences were shared between patients and controls. CD8+ Simpson's diversity did not differ significantly between patients and controls.

The TCR comes from a human donor in good health, serving as a control. V usage is TRBV7-2 and J usage is TRBJ2-7; 12 positions agree with TRBD1. The sequenced sample was sorted CD4+, CD8+, or CD8+CD57+ T cells (not recorded which) from PBMCs. The CDR3 protein is CASSFYSSGTGGHEQYF. In DNA, the CDR3 is TGTGCCAGCAGCTTTTACAGCTCCGGGACAGGGGGCCACGAGCAGTACTTC.